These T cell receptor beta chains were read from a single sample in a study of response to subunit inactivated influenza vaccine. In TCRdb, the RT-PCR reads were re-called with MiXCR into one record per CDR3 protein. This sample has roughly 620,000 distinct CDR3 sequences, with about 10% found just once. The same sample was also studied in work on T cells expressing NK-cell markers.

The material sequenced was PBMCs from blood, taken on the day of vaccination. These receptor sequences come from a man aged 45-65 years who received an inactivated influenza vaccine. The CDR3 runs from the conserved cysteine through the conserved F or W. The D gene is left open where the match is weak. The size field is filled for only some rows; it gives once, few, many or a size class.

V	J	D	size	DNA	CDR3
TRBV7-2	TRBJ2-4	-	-	TGTGCCAGCAGCTGGGACATCGTCAAAAACATTCAGTACTTC	CASSWDIVKNIQYF
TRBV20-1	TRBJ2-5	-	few	TGCAGTGCTAACCGGGACACTGAGACCCAGTACTTC	CSANRDTETQYF
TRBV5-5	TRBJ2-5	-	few	TGTGCCAGCAGCTTGGACAGGGCCGCCCAGTACTTC	CASSLDRAAQYF
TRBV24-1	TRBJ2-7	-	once	TGTGCCACCAGTGATGGGCAGGGTGGGGACGAGCAGTACTTC	CATSDGQGGDEQYF
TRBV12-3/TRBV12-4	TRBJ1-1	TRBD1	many	TGTGCCACGACTGGGACAGCCGAAGCTTTCTTT	CATTGTAEAFF
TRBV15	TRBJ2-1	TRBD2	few	TGTGCCACCAGCAGAGAGATGTATCCTAGCGGTCACAATGAGCAGTTCTTC	CATSREMYPSGHNEQFF
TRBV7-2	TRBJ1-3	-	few	TGTGCCAGCAGCTTAGCGAGGAGCTCTGGAAACACCATATATTTT	CASSLARSSGNTIYF
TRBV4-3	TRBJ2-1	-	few	TGCGCCAGCAGCCAGGCGCTCGGGGCGAGGGGTTACAATGAGCAGTTCTTC	CASSQALGARGYNEQFF
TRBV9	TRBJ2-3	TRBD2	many	TGTGCCAGCAGCGTAGGGACTAGCGGCTTCACAGATACGCAGTATTTT	CASSVGTSGFTDTQYF
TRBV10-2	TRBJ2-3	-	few	TGCGCCAGCAGTAACACCGCGACAGGGAGGCGCACAGATACGCAGTATTTT	CASSNTATGRRTDTQYF
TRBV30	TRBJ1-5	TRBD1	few	TGTGCCTGGTCCACCGGGACAGGGGCGGATCAGCCCCAGCATTTT	CAWSTGTGADQPQHF
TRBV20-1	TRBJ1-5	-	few	TGCAGTGCTGGGGTCCGAGGGATCGGCAATCAGCCCCAGCATTTT	CSAGVRGIGNQPQHF
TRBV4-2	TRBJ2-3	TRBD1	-	TGTGCCAGCAGCCATGATCGGTGGCCGGGACAGAAGTTCACAGATACGCAGTATTTT	CASSHDRWPGQKFTDTQYF
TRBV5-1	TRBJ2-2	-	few	TGCGCCAGCAGCTTTACCCTTGGAGCCGGGGAGCTGTTTTTT	CASSFTLGAGELFF
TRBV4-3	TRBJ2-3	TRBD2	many	TGCGCCAGCAGCCAAGAATTTTTTAGCGGGGGAGCTACAGATACGCAGTATTTT	CASSQEFFSGGATDTQYF
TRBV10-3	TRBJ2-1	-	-	TGTGCCATCAGTCTTCAGCTAGTGGGGGATGAGCAGTTCTTC	CAISLQLVGDEQFF
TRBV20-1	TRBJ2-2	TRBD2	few	TGCAGTGCTAGAGATCGAGCGGGGGGGAACACCGGGGAGCTGTTTTTT	CSARDRAGGNTGELFF
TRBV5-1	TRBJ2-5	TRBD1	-	TGCGCCAGCAGTACAGGGGGCGCCGGCCAAGAGACCCAGTACTTC	CASSTGGAGQETQYF
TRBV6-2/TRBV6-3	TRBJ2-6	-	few	TGTGCCAGCCACAGGGCTGGGGCCAACGTCCTGACTTTC	CASHRAGANVLTF
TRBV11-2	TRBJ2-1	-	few	TGTGCCAGCAGCTTAGAGGTCGGGGGTTACAATGAGCAGTTCTTC	CASSLEVGGYNEQFF
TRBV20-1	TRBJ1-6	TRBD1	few	TGCAGTGCTAGAGTCTCGGACAGGGGAAGTAATAATTCACCCCTCCACTTT	CSARVSDRGSNNSPLHF
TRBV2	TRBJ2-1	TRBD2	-	TGTGCCAGCAAGTCTAGCGGATACAATGAGCAGTTCTTC	CASKSSGYNEQFF
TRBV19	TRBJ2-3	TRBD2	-	TGTGCCAGTAGAAGTGCTAGCGGGGTCACAGATACGCAGTATTTT	CASRSASGVTDTQYF
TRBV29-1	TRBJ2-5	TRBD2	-	TGCAGCGTTGAATTCCTAGCGGGAGGGGAGACCCAGCACTTC	CSVEFLAGGETQHF
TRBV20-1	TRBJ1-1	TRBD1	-	TGCAGTGCTCAAGCCCAGACAGGGACTGAAGCTTTCTTT	CSAQAQTGTEAFF